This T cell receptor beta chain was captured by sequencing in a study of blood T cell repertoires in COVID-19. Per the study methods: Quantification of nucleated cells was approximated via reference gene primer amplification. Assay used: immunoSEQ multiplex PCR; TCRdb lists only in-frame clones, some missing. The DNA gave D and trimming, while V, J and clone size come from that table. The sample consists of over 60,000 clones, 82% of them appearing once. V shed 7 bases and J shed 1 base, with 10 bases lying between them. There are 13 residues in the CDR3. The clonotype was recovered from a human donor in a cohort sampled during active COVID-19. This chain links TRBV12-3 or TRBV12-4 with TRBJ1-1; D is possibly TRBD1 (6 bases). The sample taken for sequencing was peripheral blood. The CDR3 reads CASIQGTNTEAFF. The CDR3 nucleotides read TGTGCCAGCATTCAGGGGACGAACACTGAAGCTTTCTTT.